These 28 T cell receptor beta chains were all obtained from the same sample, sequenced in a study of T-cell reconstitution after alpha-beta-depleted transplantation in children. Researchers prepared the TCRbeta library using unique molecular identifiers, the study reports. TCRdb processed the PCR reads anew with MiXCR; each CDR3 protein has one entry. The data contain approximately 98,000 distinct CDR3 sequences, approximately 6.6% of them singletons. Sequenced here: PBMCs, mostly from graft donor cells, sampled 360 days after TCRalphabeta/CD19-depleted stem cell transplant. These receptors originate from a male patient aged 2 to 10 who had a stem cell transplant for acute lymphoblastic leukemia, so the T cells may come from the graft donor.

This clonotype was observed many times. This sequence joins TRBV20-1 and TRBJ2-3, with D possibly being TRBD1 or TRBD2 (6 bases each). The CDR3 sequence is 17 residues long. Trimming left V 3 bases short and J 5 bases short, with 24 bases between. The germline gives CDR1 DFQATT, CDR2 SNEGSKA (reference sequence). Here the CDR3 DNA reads TGCAGTGCTAGCCGCCCCGGGGGCCGGGTGTTCAGAGATACGCAGTATTTT. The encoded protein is CSASRPGGRVFRDTQYF.

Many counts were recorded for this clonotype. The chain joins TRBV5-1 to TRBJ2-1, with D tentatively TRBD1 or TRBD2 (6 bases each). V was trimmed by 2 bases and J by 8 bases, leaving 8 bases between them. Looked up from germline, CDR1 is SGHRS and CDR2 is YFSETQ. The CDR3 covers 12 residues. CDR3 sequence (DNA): TGCGCCAGCAGCTTAAGGGGGGATGAGCAGTTCTTC. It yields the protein CASSLRGDEQFF.

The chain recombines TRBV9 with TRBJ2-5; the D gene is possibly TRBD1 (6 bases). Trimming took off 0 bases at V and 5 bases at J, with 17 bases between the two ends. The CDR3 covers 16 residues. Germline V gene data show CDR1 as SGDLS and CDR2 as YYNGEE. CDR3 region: CASSVVGFPGAETQYF. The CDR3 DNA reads TGTGCCAGCAGCGTAGTGGGATTTCCAGGGGCCGAGACCCAGTACTTC.

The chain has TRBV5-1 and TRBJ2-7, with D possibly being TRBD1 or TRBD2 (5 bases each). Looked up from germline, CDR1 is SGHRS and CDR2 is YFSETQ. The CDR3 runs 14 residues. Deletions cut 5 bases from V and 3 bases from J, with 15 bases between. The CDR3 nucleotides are TGCGCCAGCAGGAATCCGGGACGGAACTACGAGCAGTACTTC. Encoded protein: CASRNPGRNYEQYF.

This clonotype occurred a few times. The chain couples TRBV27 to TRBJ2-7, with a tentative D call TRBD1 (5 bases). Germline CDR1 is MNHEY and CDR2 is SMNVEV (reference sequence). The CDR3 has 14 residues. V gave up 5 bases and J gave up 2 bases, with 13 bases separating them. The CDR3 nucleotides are TGTGCCAGCAGTATACAGGTTGCCCCCTACGAGCAGTACTTC. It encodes CASSIQVAPYEQYF.

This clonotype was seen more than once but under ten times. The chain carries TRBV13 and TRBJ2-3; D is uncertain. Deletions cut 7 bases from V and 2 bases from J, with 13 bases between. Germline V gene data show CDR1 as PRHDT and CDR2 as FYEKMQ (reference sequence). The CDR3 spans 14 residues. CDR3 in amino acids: CASTLRAPTDTQYF. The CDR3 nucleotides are TGTGCCAGCACACTCCGGGCGCCCACAGATACGCAGTATTTT.

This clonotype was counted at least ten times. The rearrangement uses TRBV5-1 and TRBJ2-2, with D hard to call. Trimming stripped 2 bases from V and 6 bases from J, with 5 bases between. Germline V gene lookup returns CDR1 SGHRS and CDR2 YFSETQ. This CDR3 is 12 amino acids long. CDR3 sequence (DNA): TGCGCCAGCAGCTTTAAAGCCGGGGAGCTGTTTTTT. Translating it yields CASSFKAGELFF.

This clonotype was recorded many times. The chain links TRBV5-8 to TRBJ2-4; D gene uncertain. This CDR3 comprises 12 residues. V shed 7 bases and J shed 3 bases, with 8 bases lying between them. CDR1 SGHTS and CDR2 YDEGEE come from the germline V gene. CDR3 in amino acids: CASGWSKNIQYF. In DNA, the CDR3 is TGTGCCAGCGGATGGAGCAAAAACATTCAGTACTTC.

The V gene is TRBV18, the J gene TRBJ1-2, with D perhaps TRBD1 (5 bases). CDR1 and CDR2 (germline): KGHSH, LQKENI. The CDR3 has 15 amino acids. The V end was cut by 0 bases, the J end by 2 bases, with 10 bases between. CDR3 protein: CASSPPGGRNYGYTF. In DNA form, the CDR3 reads TGTGCCAGCTCACCACCGGGGGGTAGGAACTATGGCTACACCTTC.

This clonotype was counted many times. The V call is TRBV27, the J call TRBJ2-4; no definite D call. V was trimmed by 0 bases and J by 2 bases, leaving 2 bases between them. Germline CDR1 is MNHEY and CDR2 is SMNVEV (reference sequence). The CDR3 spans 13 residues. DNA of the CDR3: TGTGCCAGCAGTTTATCTTCCAAAAACATTCAGTACTTC. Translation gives CASSLSSKNIQYF.

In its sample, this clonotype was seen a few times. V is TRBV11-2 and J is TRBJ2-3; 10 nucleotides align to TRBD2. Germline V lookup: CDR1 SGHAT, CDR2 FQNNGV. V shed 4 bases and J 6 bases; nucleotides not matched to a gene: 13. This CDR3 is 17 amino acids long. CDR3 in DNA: TGTGCCAGCAGCTCACCACTGAGCGGGAGGGCCTCTGATACGCAGTATTTT. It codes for CASSSPLSGRASDTQYF.

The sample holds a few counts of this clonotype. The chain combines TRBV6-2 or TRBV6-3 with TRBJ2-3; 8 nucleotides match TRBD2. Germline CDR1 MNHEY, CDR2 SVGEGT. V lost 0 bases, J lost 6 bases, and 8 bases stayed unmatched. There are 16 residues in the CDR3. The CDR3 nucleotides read TGTGCCAGCAGTTACTCCAAGCGGGAGCCGGTGGATACGCAGTATTTT. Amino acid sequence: CASSYSKREPVDTQYF.

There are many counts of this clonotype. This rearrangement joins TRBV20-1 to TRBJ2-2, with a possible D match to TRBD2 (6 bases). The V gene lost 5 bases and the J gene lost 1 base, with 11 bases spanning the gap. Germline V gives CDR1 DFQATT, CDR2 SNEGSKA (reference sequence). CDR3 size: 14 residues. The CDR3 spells CSARDFRNTGELFF. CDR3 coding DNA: TGCAGTGCTCGGGACTTCCGGAACACCGGGGAGCTGTTTTTT.

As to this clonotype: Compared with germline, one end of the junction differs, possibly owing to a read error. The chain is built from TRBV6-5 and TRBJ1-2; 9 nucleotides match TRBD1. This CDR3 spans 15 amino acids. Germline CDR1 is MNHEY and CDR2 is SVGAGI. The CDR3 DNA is TGTGCCAGCAGTTACTGGGGGACAGGGAACTATGTCTACACCTTC. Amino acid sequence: CASSYWGTGNYVYTF.

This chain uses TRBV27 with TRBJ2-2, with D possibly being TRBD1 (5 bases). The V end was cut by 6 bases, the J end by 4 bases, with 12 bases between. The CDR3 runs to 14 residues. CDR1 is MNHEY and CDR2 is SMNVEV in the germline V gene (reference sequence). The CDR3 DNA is TGTGCCAGCAGAAGGGGTCGGAGCACCGGGGAGCTGTTTTTT. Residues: CASRRGRSTGELFF.

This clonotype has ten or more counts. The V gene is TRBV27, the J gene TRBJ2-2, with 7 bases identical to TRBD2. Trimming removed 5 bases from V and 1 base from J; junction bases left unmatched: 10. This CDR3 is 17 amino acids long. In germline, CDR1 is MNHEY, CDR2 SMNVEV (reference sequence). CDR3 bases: TGTGCCAGCAGTCGCACGACTAGCAGCCGGAACACCGGGGAGCTGTTTTTT. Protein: CASSRTTSSRNTGELFF.

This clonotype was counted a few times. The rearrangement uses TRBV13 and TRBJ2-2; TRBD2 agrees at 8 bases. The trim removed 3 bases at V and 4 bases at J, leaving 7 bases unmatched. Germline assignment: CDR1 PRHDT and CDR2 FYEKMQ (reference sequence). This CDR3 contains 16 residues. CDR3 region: CASSFLTREGTGELFF. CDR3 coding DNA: TGTGCCAGCAGCTTCCTAACTCGGGAGGGCACCGGGGAGCTGTTTTTT.

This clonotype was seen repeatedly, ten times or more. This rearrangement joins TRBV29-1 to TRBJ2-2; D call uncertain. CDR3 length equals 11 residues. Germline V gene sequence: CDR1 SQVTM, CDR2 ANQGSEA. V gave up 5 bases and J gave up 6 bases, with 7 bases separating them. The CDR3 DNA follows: TGCAGCGTTCCCTCCTCCGGGGAGCTGTTTTTT. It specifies CSVPSSGELFF.

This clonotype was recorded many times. The chain's CDR3 is CASSDRQAAYEQYF. The CDR3 nucleotides are TGTGCCAGCAGTGATAGACAGGCCGCCTACGAGCAGTACTTC. V is TRBV12-3 or TRBV12-4 and J is TRBJ2-7; maybe TRBD1 (6 bases). V shed 5 bases and J shed 2 bases, with 13 bases lying between them. CDR3 length equals 14 residues.

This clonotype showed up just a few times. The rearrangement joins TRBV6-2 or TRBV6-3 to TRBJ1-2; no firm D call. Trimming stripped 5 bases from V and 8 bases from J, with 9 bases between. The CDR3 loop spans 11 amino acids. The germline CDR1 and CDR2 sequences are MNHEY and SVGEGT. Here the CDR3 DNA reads TGTGCCAGCAGTCCTGCGAGGGGCTACACCTTC. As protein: CASSPARGYTF.

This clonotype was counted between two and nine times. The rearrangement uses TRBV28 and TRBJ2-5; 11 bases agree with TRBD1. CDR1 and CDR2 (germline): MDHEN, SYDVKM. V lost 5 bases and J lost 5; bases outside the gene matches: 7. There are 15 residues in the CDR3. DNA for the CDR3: TGTGCCAGCAGTACCCGGACAGGGGGCCAGGAGACCCAGTACTTC. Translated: CASSTRTGGQETQYF. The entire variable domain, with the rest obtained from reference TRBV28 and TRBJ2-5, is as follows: DVKVTQSSRYLVKRTGEKVFLECVQDMDHENMFWYRQDPGLGLRLIYFSYDVKMKEKGDIPEGYSVSREKKERFSLILESASTNQTSMYLCASSTRTGGQETQYFGPGTRLLVL.

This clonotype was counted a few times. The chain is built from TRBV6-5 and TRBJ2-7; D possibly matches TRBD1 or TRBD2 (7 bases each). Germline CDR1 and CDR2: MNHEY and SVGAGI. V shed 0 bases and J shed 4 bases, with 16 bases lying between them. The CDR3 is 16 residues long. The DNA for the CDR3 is TGTGCCAGCAGTTACTCTCCGCAGGGGGGGTTTTACGAGCAGTACTTC. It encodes CASSYSPQGGFYEQYF.

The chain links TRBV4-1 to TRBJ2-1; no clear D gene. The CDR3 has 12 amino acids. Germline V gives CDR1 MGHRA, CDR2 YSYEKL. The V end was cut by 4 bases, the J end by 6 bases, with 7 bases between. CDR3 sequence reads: CASSLTSNEQFF. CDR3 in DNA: TGCGCCAGCAGCCTGACCAGCAATGAGCAGTTCTTC.

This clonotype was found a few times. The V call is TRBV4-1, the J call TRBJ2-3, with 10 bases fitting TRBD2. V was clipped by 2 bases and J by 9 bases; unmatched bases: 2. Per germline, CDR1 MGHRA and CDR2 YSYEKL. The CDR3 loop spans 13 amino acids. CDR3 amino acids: CASSQWTSGTQYF. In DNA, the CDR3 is TGCGCCAGCAGCCAATGGACTAGCGGCACGCAGTATTTT.

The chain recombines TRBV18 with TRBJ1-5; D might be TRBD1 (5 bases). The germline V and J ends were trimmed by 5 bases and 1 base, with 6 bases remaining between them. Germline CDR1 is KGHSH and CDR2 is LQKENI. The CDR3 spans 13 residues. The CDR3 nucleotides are TGTGCCAGCTCATACAGGAGCAATCAGCCCCAGCATTTT. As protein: CASSYRSNQPQHF.

The CDR3 loop reads CASSRTGGNEQYF. CDR3 nucleotide sequence: TGTGCCAGCAGTCGAACAGGGGGTAACGAGCAGTACTTC. V is TRBV27 and J is TRBJ2-7, with 8 nucleotides matching TRBD1. V trimming: 5 bases; J trimming: 5 bases; junction bases outside the gene matches: 5. The CDR3 runs 13 residues. CDR1 MNHEY and CDR2 SMNVEV come from the germline V gene (reference sequence).

This CDR3 reads CASGLQGRGNTEAFF. The CDR3 DNA is TGCGCCAGCGGACTCCAGGGGCGGGGGAACACTGAAGCTTTCTTT. The chain has TRBV5-1 and TRBJ1-1; the D gene is possibly TRBD1 (6 bases). The germline V and J ends were trimmed by 7 bases and 1 base, with 17 bases remaining between them. The CDR3 runs 15 residues. Germline V CDR1 and CDR2: SGHRS, YFSETQ.

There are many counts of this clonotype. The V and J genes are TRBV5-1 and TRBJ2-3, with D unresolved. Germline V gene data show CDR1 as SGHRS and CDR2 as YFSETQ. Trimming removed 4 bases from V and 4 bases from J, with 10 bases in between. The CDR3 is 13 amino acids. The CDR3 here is CASSPLGADTQYF. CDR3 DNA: TGCGCCAGCAGCCCTTTGGGCGCAGATACGCAGTATTTT.